Following are 17 T cell receptor beta chains from one sample sequenced in a study of T cells in Graves' hyperthyroidism and ophthalmopathy. RNA transcripts gave rise to amplified TCR beta CDR3 regions. The study used the HTBI primer set for a first-round RT-PCR of the TCR CDR3. Via MiXCR, TCRdb re-called the multiplex PCR reads, giving one row per CDR3 protein. Of 560,000 or so distinct CDR3 sequences listed, roughly 50% are singletons. The sequenced sample was peripheral blood or thyroid tissue (not recorded which). All receptors derive from a woman between 18 and 29 years old with Graves' hyperthyroidism.

This clonotype was found a few times. V gene TRBV10-1 combines with J gene TRBJ2-7; no clear D. The CDR3 extends over 13 amino acids. The V gene lost 3 bases and the J gene lost 9 bases, with 15 bases spanning the gap. In germline, CDR1 is WNHNN, CDR2 SYGVQD (reference sequence). The CDR3 region has the DNA TGCGCCAGCAGTGATCACAGTGGAGTGCTGCAGTACTTC. Its translation is CASSDHSGVLQYF.

This clonotype was picked up one time. The J gene is TRBJ1-5, the V gene TRBV6-5, with unresolved D. CDR3 length: 14 amino acids. V was trimmed by 4 bases and J by 3 bases, leaving 10 bases between them. The germline gives CDR1 MNHEY, CDR2 SVGAGI. The CDR3 loop reads CASSSNLNNQPQHF. In DNA form, the CDR3 reads TGTGCCAGCAGTTCGAATTTAAACAATCAGCCCCAGCATTTT.

This chain uses TRBV7-2 with TRBJ2-3; TRBD1 matches at 7 bases. The V gene end was trimmed by 5 bases and the J gene end by 6 bases; junction bases not matched to a gene: 8. The CDR3 spans 14 residues. CDR1 is SGHTA and CDR2 is FQGNSA in the germline V gene. In DNA form, the CDR3 reads TGTGCCAGCAGCGAGGGGGCGGTGGGGGATACGCAGTATTTT. Residues: CASSEGAVGDTQYF.

The chain couples TRBV10-3 to TRBJ2-7; D unclear. Germline V gene lookup returns CDR1 ENHRY and CDR2 SYGVKD. V gave up 10 bases and J gave up 6 bases, with 13 bases separating them. The CDR3 covers 11 residues. The CDR3 bases are TGTGCCAGCACGTCGGATTCCGAGCAGTACTTC. Its protein product is CASTSDSEQYF.

The chain uses TRBV10-3 and TRBJ2-7, with TRBD2 as a possible D gene (6 bases). The CDR3 loop spans 10 amino acids. Trimming cost V 8 bases and J 7 bases, with 9 bases left between them. Germline V gene sequence: CDR1 ENHRY, CDR2 SYGVKD. The DNA of the CDR3 is TGTGCCATCGCGGAGGGAGAGCAGTACTTC. This sequence encodes CAIAEGEQYF.

The chain combines TRBV11-1 with TRBJ2-7; 9 bases line up with TRBD2. Per the germline V gene, CDR1 is SGHAT and CDR2 is FQDESV (reference sequence). The CDR3 spans 15 residues. After removal of 5 bases from V and 4 bases from J, the junction contained 9 bases not matched to a gene. Here the CDR3 reads CASSLQPSGIYEQYF. DNA for the CDR3: TGTGCCAGCAGCCTTCAACCTAGCGGGATTTACGAGCAGTACTTC.

This clonotype has just a few counts. The chain combines TRBV20-1 with TRBJ1-5; no firm D call. The CDR3 runs 14 residues. CDR1 is DFQATT, CDR2 SNEGSKA, per germline (reference sequence). The ends were cut back, 6 bases at V and 5 bases at J, with 17 bases in the middle. The CDR3 loop is CSAVRLTLDQPQHF. CDR3 coding DNA: TGCAGTGCCGTCAGGCTAACTCTAGATCAGCCCCAGCATTTT.

This clonotype has a count of ten or more. The chain links TRBV29-1 to TRBJ2-5; the match to TRBD2 covers 7 bases. With V trimmed by 4 bases and J by 5 bases, 10 bases remained unmatched. The germline V gene has CDR1 SQVTM and CDR2 ANQGSEA. There are 14 residues in the CDR3. The CDR3 spells CSVAFPGRVETQYF. CDR3 nucleotide sequence: TGCAGCGTTGCATTTCCGGGGAGGGTGGAGACCCAGTACTTC.

This sequence joins TRBV2 and TRBJ2-5, with 7 bases that match TRBD1. J gave up 0 bases and V 6 bases, and 1 base lay outside the gene matches. This CDR3 is 13 amino acids long. CDR1 and CDR2 from the germline V gene are SNHLY and FYNNEI. The CDR3 DNA reads TGTGCCAGCAGGGGACAGCACCAAGAGACCCAGTACTTC. Its protein product is CASRGQHQETQYF.

The chain links TRBV29-1 to TRBJ1-2; D not certain. The CDR3 has 12 amino acids. Deletions cut 2 bases from V and 6 bases from J, with 10 bases between. Germline-derived CDR1 and CDR2 are SQVTM and ANQGSEA. The CDR3 coding sequence is TGCAGCGTTGAAATGGCCACAGATGGCTACACCTTC. Protein sequence: CSVEMATDGYTF.

V is TRBV29-1 and J is TRBJ2-6; D remains unclear. This CDR3 is built from 15 residues. The germline V and J ends were trimmed by 3 bases and 2 bases, with 11 bases remaining between them. The germline V gene encodes CDR1 SQVTM and CDR2 ANQGSEA. The CDR3 here is CSVEKVVPGANVLTF. The CDR3 DNA follows: TGCAGCGTTGAGAAGGTGGTCCCTGGGGCCAACGTCCTGACTTTC.

J is TRBJ2-3 and V is TRBV24-1, with no clear D. V was shortened by 7 bases and J by 2 bases, with 9 bases between the two germline ends. There are 13 residues in the CDR3. Germline CDR1 and CDR2: KGHDR and SFDVKD. CDR3 region: CATRAPDTDTQYF. The DNA of the CDR3 is TGTGCCACCAGGGCCCCGGACACAGATACGCAGTATTTT.

In regard to this clonotype: Being one base from a much bigger clone, this may be a read error. The chain joins TRBV29-1 to TRBJ2-7; 11 bases align to TRBD1. The V segment lost 6 bases and the J segment 6 bases; nucleotides outside the gene matches: 1. CDR3 length equals 11 residues. The germline V gene has CDR1 SQVTM and CDR2 ANQGSEA. CDR3 nucleotide sequence: TGCAGCGTAGGGACAGGGGGCGAGCAGTACTTC. It yields the protein CSVGTGGEQYF.

Concerning this clonotype itself: The junction departs from the called germline gene at one end, perhaps through a read error. CDR3 residues: CSARDGLTGTLF. In nucleotides, the CDR3 is TGCAGTGCTAGAGATGGTCTGACCGGGACACTCTTT. The chain recombines TRBV20-1 with TRBJ1-1, with a possible D match to TRBD1 (6 bases). Per the germline V gene, CDR1 is DFQATT and CDR2 is SNEGSKA (reference sequence). The CDR3 runs to 12 residues.

This clonotype is a singleton in its sample. Given a much more abundant clone one base away, this may be a read error. This rearrangement joins TRBV11-1 to TRBJ1-2, with a possible D match to TRBD1 (6 bases). The germline V and J ends were trimmed by 6 bases and 4 bases, with 12 bases remaining between them. This CDR3 is 13 amino acids long. Germline CDR1 is SGHAT and CDR2 is FQDESV (reference sequence). CDR3 region: CASRWTEIYGYTF. The CDR3 bases are TGTGCCAGCAGATGGACAGAGATCTATGGCTACACCTTC.

This sequence joins TRBV7-3 and TRBJ1-1; no firm D call. The CDR3 extends over 14 amino acids. Germline CDR1 SGHTA, CDR2 FQGTGA. Trimming pared 4 bases from V and 0 bases from J, leaving 9 bases between. CDR3 DNA: TGTGCCAGCAGCTCCCTCATGATGAACACTGAAGCTTTCTTT. Protein sequence: CASSSLMMNTEAFF.

The chain combines TRBV20-1 with TRBJ1-4, with 7 bases identical to TRBD1. The CDR3 has 15 residues. Losses at the gene ends were 1 base for V and 4 bases for J; bases not matched to a gene: 6. Looked up from germline, CDR1 is DFQATT and CDR2 is SNEGSKA (reference sequence). The CDR3: CSARGRDRNNEKLFF. DNA of the CDR3: TGCAGTGCTAGAGGCCGGGACAGAAATAATGAAAAACTGTTTTTT.